This TCR beta chain was captured in a study of T cell clonality in common variable immunodeficiency. Whole-study results and caveats: Links between repertoire features and CVID complications were heterogeneity-limited.

Produced via immunoSEQ multiplex PCR; TCRdb's table is partial and in-frame only. This sample includes roughly 70,000 clones with no singletons; its ten biggest clones take up about 1.5%. The table lists this clone with many counts. Its target is unknown. Material: peripheral blood mononuclear cells. The TCR sequence derives from a person aged 18 to 69 in good health.

CDR3 sequence: CASGDSNSPLHF. The DNA read from the CDR3 is TGTGCCAGCGGTGACAGCAATTCACCC. The genes are TRBV6-2 or TRBV6-3 and TRBJ1-6; possible D gene TRBD1, 5 bases. The read finishes 3 residues shy of the CDR3 end, and the germline J gene is used to complete it. Per the germline V gene, CDR1 is MNHEY and CDR2 is SVGEGT. This CDR3 spans 12 amino acids. Trimming removed 8 bases from V and 7 bases from J, with 9 bases in between.